These 22 T cell receptor beta chains were sequenced from one sample in a study of shared clonotypes between healthy human individuals. Naive-designated CD8 cells lacked CD45RO, were positively enriched for CCR7, and omitted terminally differentiated effector memory CD45RA+ cells. The assay was immunoSEQ multiplex PCR, and TCRdb's table has in-frame clones only and misses some. The sample lists about 2.1 million clones, approximately 94% seen once, with about 1.5% in the top ten. The sequenced sample consisted of naive CD8+ T cells from PBMCs. The receptors shown here come from a man younger than 35 in good health. Some clones in this sample may be carry-over from other donors' samples.

The chain has TRBV6-1 and TRBJ2-2; the match to TRBD2 covers 7 bases. The V gene's germline CDR1 is MNHNS and CDR2 SASEGT. V trimming: 2 bases; J trimming: 2 bases; junction bases outside the gene matches: 11. The CDR3 covers 18 residues. As DNA, the CDR3 is TGTGCCAGCAGTGAAAAGTGGGGACTATATTTAAACACCGGGGAGCTGTTTTTT. It translates to CASSEKWGLYLNTGELFF.

The chain links TRBV7-8 to TRBJ2-1, with D uncertain. CDR3 length: 12 residues. Trimming shortened V by 5 bases and J by 4 bases, and 6 bases separated the two germline ends. Germline V gives CDR1 SGHVS, CDR2 FQNEAQ. CDR3 in DNA: TGTGCCAGCAGCCCCGAATACAATGAGCAGTTCTTC. Translation gives CASSPEYNEQFF.

This clone was picked up one time. The chain uses TRBV19 and TRBJ1-1, with TRBD1 matching 7 bases. Germline trimming cut 1 base from V and 5 bases from J; bases unmatched to any gene: 1. This CDR3 comprises 13 residues. Germline V gene lookup returns CDR1 LNHDA and CDR2 SQIVND (reference sequence). The CDR3, as DNA: TGTGCCAGTAGTATAGGGGACAGAACTGAAGCTTTCTTT. Amino acid sequence: CASSIGDRTEAFF.

J is TRBJ2-3 and V is TRBV5-1; 7 bases fit TRBD2. Germline V gives CDR1 SGHRS, CDR2 YFSETQ. Trimming at V came to 0 bases and at J to 1 base, leaving 5 bases not matched to a gene. The length of the CDR3 is 16 residues. The CDR3 loop reads CASSLAGRAGTDTQYF. CDR3 nucleotide sequence: TGCGCCAGCAGCTTGGCGGGGAGGGCGGGCACAGATACGCAGTATTTT. The full variable domain, rest sourced from reference TRBV5-1 and TRBJ2-3, is KAGVTQTPRYLIKTRGQQVTLSCSPISGHRSVSWYQQTPGQGLQFLFEYFSETQRNKGNFPGRFSGRQFSNSRSEMNVSTLELGDSALYLCASSLAGRAGTDTQYFGPGTRLTVL.

The gene calls are TRBV29-1 and TRBJ2-3; 11 nucleotides line up with TRBD2. The CDR3 spans 19 residues. The J segment lost 6 bases and the V segment lost 1 base, leaving 18 bases of the junction unmatched. CDR1 is SQVTM and CDR2 is ANQGSEA in the germline V gene. The CDR3 DNA reads as TGCAGCGTTGAAGTTCCGATTACTAGCGGGAGCTCTGTAGGGGATACGCAGTATTTT. It encodes CSVEVPITSGSSVGDTQYF.

The rearrangement joins TRBV5-1 to TRBJ2-7; D is uncertain. Trimming removed 0 bases at V and 3 bases at J, with 7 bases between. In germline, CDR1 is SGHRS, CDR2 YFSETQ. The CDR3 has 13 residues. CDR3 sequence (DNA): TGCGCCAGCAGCTTGGCCCCCCACTACGAGCAGTACTTC. Amino acid sequence: CASSLAPHYEQYF.

This chain joins TRBV5-6 and TRBJ2-1, with D tentatively TRBD2 (6 bases). CDR3 length: 12 amino acids. Per the germline V gene, CDR1 is SGHDT and CDR2 is YYEEEE. V was trimmed by 3 bases and J by 9 bases, leaving 10 bases between them. The CDR3 bases are TGTGCCAGCAGCTCGGGAGCGAGTGAGCAGTTCTTC. This gives the protein CASSSGASEQFF.

This chain connects TRBV7-7 to TRBJ2-5; D may be TRBD2 (6 bases). The V gene lost 0 bases and the J gene lost 5 bases, with 16 bases spanning the gap. The CDR3 runs 16 residues. CDR1 and CDR2 (germline): SSHAT, FNYEAQ (reference sequence). The CDR3 here is CASSLAEGGPGETQYF. The CDR3 DNA follows: TGTGCCAGCAGCTTAGCGGAGGGAGGCCCCGGGGAGACCCAGTACTTC.

V usage is TRBV5-1 and J usage is TRBJ2-7; 9 positions match TRBD1. Germline loops: CDR1 SGHRS, CDR2 YFSETQ. V lost 5 bases, J lost 3 bases, and 6 bases stayed unmatched. This CDR3 spans 14 amino acids. The CDR3 nucleotides read TGCGCCAGCAGGACCCGGGACAGGGACTACGAGCAGTACTTC. Encoded protein: CASRTRDRDYEQYF.

The rearrangement links TRBV4-3 to TRBJ2-3, with 10 bases matching TRBD2. CDR3 size: 18 residues. The junction had 12 bases not matched to a gene; V was cut back by 5 bases and J by 1 base. CDR1 is LGHNA and CDR2 is YSLEER in the germline V gene. In nucleotides, the CDR3 is TGCGCCAGCAGCGGCCCAGCGGGAGGGCCCCCAGGCACAGATACGCAGTATTTT. Protein sequence: CASSGPAGGPPGTDTQYF.

The V and J genes are TRBV27 and TRBJ2-3; 14 bases line up with TRBD2. CDR3 length: 19 amino acids. V lost 5 bases to trimming and J lost 3 bases; unmatched junction nucleotides: 13. Germline V gene lookup returns CDR1 MNHEY and CDR2 SMNVEV (reference sequence). CDR3: CASSLGLAGVSVGTDTQYF. CDR3 bases: TGTGCCAGCAGTCTGGGACTAGCGGGAGTAAGCGTAGGGACAGATACGCAGTATTTT.

V usage is TRBV5-5 and J usage is TRBJ2-3; D may match TRBD1 or TRBD2 (5 bases each). Trimming left V 4 bases short and J 0 bases short, with 15 bases between. Germline-derived CDR1 and CDR2 are SGHKS and YYEKEE (reference sequence). The CDR3 has 16 amino acids. The CDR3 DNA reads as TGTGCCAGCAGCGGGGGATGGGCGACAAGCACAGATACGCAGTATTTT. This encodes CASSGGWATSTDTQYF.

This chain joins TRBV5-1 and TRBJ2-2, with 8 positions matching TRBD2. Germline CDR1 is SGHRS and CDR2 is YFSETQ. This CDR3 region has 16 residues. V shed 1 base and J 2 bases; nucleotides not matched to a gene: 4. This CDR3 is CASSLYAGGNTGELFF. The CDR3 DNA sequence: TGCGCCAGCAGCTTGTACGCGGGAGGTAACACCGGGGAGCTGTTTTTT. The full variable domain, in which reference TRBV5-1 and TRBJ2-2 provide the parts outside the CDR3, is KAGVTQTPRYLIKTRGQQVTLSCSPISGHRSVSWYQQTPGQGLQFLFEYFSETQRNKGNFPGRFSGRQFSNSRSEMNVSTLELGDSALYLCASSLYAGGNTGELFFGEGSRLTVL.

V usage is TRBV7-8 and J usage is TRBJ2-3; no reliable D call. V dropped 5 bases and J dropped 0 bases, with 15 bases sitting between them. The CDR3 consists of 16 residues. From germline, CDR1 is SGHVS and CDR2 FQNEAQ. The CDR3 here is CASSRPFVTSTDTQYF. The CDR3 DNA reads as TGTGCCAGCAGCCGTCCTTTTGTTACTAGCACAGATACGCAGTATTTT.

The rearrangement joins TRBV27 to TRBJ2-1, with 12 bases aligning to TRBD2. Germline CDR1 MNHEY, CDR2 SMNVEV (reference sequence). Germline trimming cut 2 bases from V and 6 bases from J; bases unmatched to any gene: 14. This CDR3 contains 19 residues. CDR3 DNA sequence: TGTGCCAGCAGTTTAGTTCGGACTAGCGGGATGGATATAGCCAATGAGCAGTTCTTC. It is translated as CASSLVRTSGMDIANEQFF.

The rearrangement uses TRBV29-1 and TRBJ2-2; D is possibly TRBD1 (5 bases). This CDR3 comprises 12 residues. Germline-derived CDR1 and CDR2 are SQVTM and ANQGSEA. The V end was cut by 7 bases, the J end by 4 bases, with 10 bases between. CDR3 sequence reads: CSASGFTGELFF. The CDR3, as DNA: TGCAGCGCGTCAGGGTTCACCGGGGAGCTGTTTTTT.

The chain is built from TRBV7-9 and TRBJ1-4; 7 bases agree with TRBD1. Looked up from germline, CDR1 is SEHNR and CDR2 is FQNEAQ (reference sequence). The CDR3 is made up of 15 amino acids. V trimming: 6 bases; J trimming: 10 bases; junction bases outside the gene matches: 14. The CDR3, as DNA: TGTGCCAGCAGGCAATCCGCAGGGGGTTTCGGAAAACTGTTTTTT. This encodes CASRQSAGGFGKLFF.

This chain uses TRBV4-1 with TRBJ2-1, with D uncertain. The CDR3 extends over 15 amino acids. The germline gives CDR1 MGHRA, CDR2 YSYEKL. Deletions cut 3 bases from V and 7 bases from J, with 16 bases between. The CDR3 DNA follows: TGCGCCAGCAGCCACGTCCGGGCTGCCCTAAATGAGCAGTTCTTC. Translation: CASSHVRAALNEQFF.

The chain carries TRBV25-1 and TRBJ2-1; D is undetermined. This CDR3 has 14 residues. CDR1 and CDR2 from the germline V gene are MGHDK and SYGVNS. With 1 base removed from V and 4 bases from J, the gap between germline ends came to 8 bases. DNA of the CDR3: TGTGCCAGCAGTGAATGGGTGAATTACAATGAGCAGTTCTTC. Amino acids: CASSEWVNYNEQFF.

This chain uses TRBV6-6 with TRBJ2-7, with D perhaps TRBD2 (6 bases). V was clipped by 6 bases and J by 0 bases, with 15 bases between them. The CDR3 contains 15 residues. Per germline, CDR1 MNHNY and CDR2 SVGAGI (reference sequence). This CDR3 reads CASSHWGTDSYEQYF. CDR3 bases: TGTGCCAGCAGCCACTGGGGGACTGACTCCTACGAGCAGTACTTC.

V gene TRBV7-3 combines with J gene TRBJ2-5; 8 nucleotides line up with TRBD1. V lost 5 bases and J lost 2; bases outside the gene matches: 7. The CDR3 length is 15 residues. The germline CDR1 and CDR2 sequences are SGHTA and FQGTGA. The CDR3 coding sequence is TGTGCCAGCAGCCCGCGGACAGGGCGTCAAGAGACCCAGTACTTC. This gives the protein CASSPRTGRQETQYF.

The chain joins TRBV7-9 to TRBJ2-7; no clear D gene. The CDR3 length is 16 residues. V lost 2 bases, J lost 3 bases, and 17 bases lay in between. Germline V CDR1 and CDR2: SEHNR, FQNEAQ (reference sequence). The CDR3 loop reads CASSLRALAPHYEQYF. CDR3 coding DNA: TGTGCCAGCAGCTTAAGGGCACTTGCACCGCACTACGAGCAGTACTTC.